This is a list of T cell receptor beta chains from one sample in a study of shared clonotypes between healthy human individuals. TCRdb's copy holds only in-frame clones and misses some; the assay was immunoSEQ multiplex PCR. The sample has around 100,000 clones; less than 75% are singletons. Sequencing input: memory CD8+ T cells sorted from blood. The origin of the receptors is a woman aged 25 to 39 in good health. Both conserved end residues are part of each CDR3. D genes are given only for firm matches. The size of a clone is reported for some rows only, either as once, few or many, or as a class for expanded clones.

TRBJ2-2,NA,NA,TRBV27,14,CASSLAPRSGELFF,TGTGCCAGCAGTTTAGCCCCTCGATCGGGGGAGCTGTTTTTT
TRBJ2-1,TRBD2,many,TRBV6-4,14,CASSELAGGSEQFF,TGTGCCAGCAGTGAACTAGCGGGAGGGTCTGAGCAGTTCTTC
TRBJ2-1,TRBD1,NA,TRBV7-9,13,CASSPRTGHEQFF,TGTGCCAGCAGCCCACGGACAGGGCACGAGCAGTTCTTC
TRBJ2-1,NA,NA,TRBV11-2,13,CASSLDWRVGQFF,TGTGCCAGCAGCTTAGATTGGCGGGTGGGGCAGTTCTTC
TRBJ2-1,NA,NA,TRBV5-1,13,CASRWGALDEQFF,TGCGCCAGCAGGTGGGGGGCTTTGGATGAGCAGTTCTTC
TRBJ2-6,NA,NA,TRBV5-4,15,CASLARQSRANVLTF,TGTGCCAGCTTGGCCAGACAAAGTCGGGCCAACGTCCTGACTTTC
TRBJ2-3,TRBD1,few,TRBV6-4,15,CASSVGTGATDTQYF,TGTGCCAGCAGTGTTGGGACAGGGGCCACAGATACGCAGTATTTT
TRBJ2-7,TRBD2,NA,TRBV2,16,CASSDAPGLAGYEQYF,TGTGCCAGCAGTGACGCCCCGGGACTAGCGGGGTACGAGCAGTACTTC
TRBJ2-5,TRBD1,NA,TRBV2,14,CASSAGQGKETQYF,TGTGCCAGCAGCGCGGGACAGGGAAAAGAGACCCAGTACTTC
TRBJ2-5,NA,once,TRBV6-1,14,CASSLLVGQETQYF,TGTGCCAGCAGTCTGCTAGTGGGTCAAGAGACCCAGTACTTC
TRBJ2-1,NA,NA,TRBV28,15,CASIDRFPSYNEQFF,TGTGCCAGCATCGACAGGTTCCCTTCCTACAATGAGCAGTTCTTC
TRBJ2-2,TRBD2,NA,TRBV28,19,CASRDRVYPRERNTGELFF,TGTGCCAGCAGGGACCGGGTTTATCCGCGGGAGAGGAACACCGGGGAGCTGTTTTTT
TRBJ1-1,NA,NA,TRBV29-1,13,CSVDRPGNTEAFF,TGCAGCGTTGACCGCCCCGGGAATACTGAAGCTTTCTTT
TRBJ2-6,NA,NA,TRBV10-3,13,CATPGSGANVLTF,TGTGCCACCCCTGGGTCTGGGGCCAACGTCCTGACTTTC
TRBJ2-3,NA,NA,TRBV5-1,14,CASSLGTTTDTQYF,TGCGCCAGCAGCCTCGGGACGACAACAGATACGCAGTATTTT